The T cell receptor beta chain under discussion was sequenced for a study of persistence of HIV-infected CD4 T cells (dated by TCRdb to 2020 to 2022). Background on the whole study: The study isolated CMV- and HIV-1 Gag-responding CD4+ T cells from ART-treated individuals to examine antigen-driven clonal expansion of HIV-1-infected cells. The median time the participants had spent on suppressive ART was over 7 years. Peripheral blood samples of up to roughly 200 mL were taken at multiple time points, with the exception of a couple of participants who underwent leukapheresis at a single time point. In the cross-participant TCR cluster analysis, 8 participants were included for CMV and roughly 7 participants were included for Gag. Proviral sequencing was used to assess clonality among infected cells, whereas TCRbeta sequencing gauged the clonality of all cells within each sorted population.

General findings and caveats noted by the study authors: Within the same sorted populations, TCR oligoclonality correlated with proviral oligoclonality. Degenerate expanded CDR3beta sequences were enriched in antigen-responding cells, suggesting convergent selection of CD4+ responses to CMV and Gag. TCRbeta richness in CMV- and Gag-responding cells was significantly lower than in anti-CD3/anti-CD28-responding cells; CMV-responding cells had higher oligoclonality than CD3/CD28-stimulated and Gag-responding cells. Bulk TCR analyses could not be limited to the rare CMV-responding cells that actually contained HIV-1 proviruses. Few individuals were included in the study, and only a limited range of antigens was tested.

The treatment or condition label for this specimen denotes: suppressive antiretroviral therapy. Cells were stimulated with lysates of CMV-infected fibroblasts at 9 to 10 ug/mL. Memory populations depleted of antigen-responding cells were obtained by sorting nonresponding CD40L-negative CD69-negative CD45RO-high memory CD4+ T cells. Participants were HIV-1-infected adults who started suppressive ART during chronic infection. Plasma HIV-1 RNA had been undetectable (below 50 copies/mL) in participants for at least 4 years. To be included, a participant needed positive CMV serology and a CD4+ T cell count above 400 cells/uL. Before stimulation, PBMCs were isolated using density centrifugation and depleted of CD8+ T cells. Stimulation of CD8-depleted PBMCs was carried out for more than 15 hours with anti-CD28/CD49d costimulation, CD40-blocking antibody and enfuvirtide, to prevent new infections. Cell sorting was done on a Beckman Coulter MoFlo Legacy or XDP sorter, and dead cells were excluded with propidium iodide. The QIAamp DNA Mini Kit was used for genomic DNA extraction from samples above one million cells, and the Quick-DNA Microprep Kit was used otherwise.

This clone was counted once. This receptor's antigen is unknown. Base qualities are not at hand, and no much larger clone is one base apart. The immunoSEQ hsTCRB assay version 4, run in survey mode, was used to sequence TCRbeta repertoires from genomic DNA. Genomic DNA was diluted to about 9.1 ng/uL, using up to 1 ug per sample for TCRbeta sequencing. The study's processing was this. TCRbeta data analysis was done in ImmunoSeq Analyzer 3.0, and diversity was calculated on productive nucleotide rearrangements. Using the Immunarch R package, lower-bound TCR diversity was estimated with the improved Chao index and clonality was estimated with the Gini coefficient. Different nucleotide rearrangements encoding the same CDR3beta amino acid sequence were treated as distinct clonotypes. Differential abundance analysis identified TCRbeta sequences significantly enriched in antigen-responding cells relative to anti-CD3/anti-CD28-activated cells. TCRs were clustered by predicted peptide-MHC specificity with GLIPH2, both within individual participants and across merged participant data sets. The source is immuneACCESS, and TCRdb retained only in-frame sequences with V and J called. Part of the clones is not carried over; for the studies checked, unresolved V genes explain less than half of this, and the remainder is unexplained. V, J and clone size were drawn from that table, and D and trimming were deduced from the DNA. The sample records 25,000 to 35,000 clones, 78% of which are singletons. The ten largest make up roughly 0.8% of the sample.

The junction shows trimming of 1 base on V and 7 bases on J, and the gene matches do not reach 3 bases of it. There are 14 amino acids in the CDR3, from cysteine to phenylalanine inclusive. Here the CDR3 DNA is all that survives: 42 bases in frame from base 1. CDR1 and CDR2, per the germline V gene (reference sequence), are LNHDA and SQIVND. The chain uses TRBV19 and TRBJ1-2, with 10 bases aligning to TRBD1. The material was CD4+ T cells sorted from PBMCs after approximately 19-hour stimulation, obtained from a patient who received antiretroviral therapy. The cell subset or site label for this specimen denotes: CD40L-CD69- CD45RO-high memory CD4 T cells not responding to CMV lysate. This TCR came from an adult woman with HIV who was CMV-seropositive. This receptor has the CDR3 CASSIGQGAGGYTF. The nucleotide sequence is TGTGCCAGTAGTATAGGACAGGGGGCCGGTGGCTACACCTTC.